This TCR beta chain was obtained from a study of blood T cells in healthy people across ages. The authors extracted at least 6 micrograms of total RNA per sample. Alongside a J-beta primer mix, a sample-barcoded 5' primer served in a second PCR lasting roughly 7 to 11 cycles. One entry per CDR3 protein, called by TCRdb with MiXCR from the 5' RACE reads. The sample lists roughly 2 million distinct CDR3 sequences, less than 50% occurring once. Trimming pared 2 bases from V and 8 bases from J, leaving 9 bases between. The CDR3 has 12 amino acids. The germline V gene has CDR1 MDHEN and CDR2 SYDVKM. The sample was blood. This chain uses TRBV28 with TRBJ1-2; possible D gene TRBD1, 5 bases. This receptor was taken from a woman between 40 and 55 years old in good health. As DNA, the CDR3 is TGTGCCAGCAGTTTAGTGGGGCAAGGCTACACCTTC. Translated: CASSLVGQGYTF.